These 16 T cell receptor beta chains share one sample of origin, sequenced in a study of T cell changes during pregnancy in multiple sclerosis. Data came from immunoSEQ multiplex PCR; TCRdb stores just in-frame clones and leaves some out. The profile shows some 130,000 clones, about 95% of them singletons. Specimen: peripheral blood, collected after pregnancy. These receptor sequences come from a female donor with multiple sclerosis, enrolled in a pregnancy study.

The CDR3 here is CASGLVLGRGNNEQFF. The CDR3 DNA reads TGTGCTAGTGGTTTGGTACTCGGGAGGGGTAACAATGAGCAGTTCTTC. The rearrangement links TRBV12-5 to TRBJ2-1; 8 nucleotides agree with TRBD2. The CDR3 totals 16 residues. Trimming cost V 0 bases and J 5 bases; bases outside gene matches: 6. CDR1 is LGHNT, CDR2 FRNRAP, per germline. Full variable domain (missing parts from reference TRBV12-5 and TRBJ2-1): DARVTQTPRHKVTEMGQEVTMRCQPILGHNTVFWYRQTMMQGLELLAYFRNRAPLDDSGMPKDRFSAEMPDATLATLKIQPSEPRDSAVYFCASGLVLGRGNNEQFFGPGTRLTVL.

This clone has more than one count but fewer than ten. The chain couples TRBV7-9 to TRBJ1-4, with TRBD1 matching over 12 bases. V dropped 5 bases and J dropped 8; count of bases not matched to a gene: 12. The CDR3 contains 17 residues. Germline CDR1 reads SEHNR; CDR2 reads FQNEAQ (reference sequence). The CDR3 coding sequence is TGTGCCAGCAGCCCACCTGCCGGGACAGGGGGCGGAGAAAAACTGTTTTTT. The encoded protein is CASSPPAGTGGGEKLFF.

The chain carries TRBV19 and TRBJ1-1, with 8 bases identical to TRBD1. The ends lost 4 bases at V and 1 base at J; junction bases unmatched: 5. Germline values: CDR1 LNHDA, CDR2 SQIVND (reference sequence). The CDR3 runs to 15 residues. CDR3 loop: CASSKTGVANTEAFF. The CDR3 DNA follows: TGTGCCAGTAGTAAGACAGGGGTGGCGAACACTGAAGCTTTCTTT.

This chain connects TRBV7-2 to TRBJ1-5; no definite D call. Trimming left V 5 bases short and J 0 bases short, with 5 bases between. The germline gives CDR1 SGHTA, CDR2 FQGNSA. This CDR3 region has 13 residues. Written as DNA, the CDR3 is TGTGCCAGCAGCGCGAGTAGCAATCAGCCCCAGCATTTT. This gives the protein CASSASSNQPQHF.

The chain joins TRBV7-9 to TRBJ1-1; 10 bases fit TRBD1. The germline gives CDR1 SEHNR, CDR2 FQNEAQ (reference sequence). This CDR3 is 15 amino acids long. The V gene end was trimmed by 4 bases and the J gene end by 2 bases; junction bases not matched to a gene: 4. The CDR3 DNA follows: TGTGCCAGCAGCTCGGGACAGGGGCGAAACACTGAAGCTTTCTTT. This encodes CASSSGQGRNTEAFF.

V and J are TRBV9 and TRBJ1-1, with 8 bases lining up with TRBD1. The junction had 9 bases not matched to a gene; V was cut back by 3 bases and J by 8 bases. This CDR3 comprises 14 residues. Germline values: CDR1 SGDLS, CDR2 YYNGEE. CDR3 nucleotides: TGTGCCAGCAGCGAGGCATTCAGGGGGCAGGAAGCTTTCTTT. As protein: CASSEAFRGQEAFF.

The genes are TRBV6-1 and TRBJ1-4; D is uncertain. With 1 base removed from V and 10 bases from J, the gap between germline ends came to 13 bases. The CDR3 contains 14 residues. CDR1 and CDR2 (germline): MNHNS, SASEGT. Here the CDR3 reads CASSEGRVAGKLFF. For the CDR3, the DNA is TGTGCCAGCAGTGAAGGGAGGGTCGCGGGAAAACTGTTTTTT.

This chain connects TRBV18 to TRBJ2-1; 8 bases align to TRBD1. This CDR3 contains 12 residues. CDR1 KGHSH and CDR2 LQKENI come from the germline V gene. V was pared by 3 bases and J by 10 bases, with 2 bases of the junction left unmatched. The CDR3 region has the DNA TGTGCCAGCTCACCGACAGGGGCAGAGCAGTTCTTC. Protein: CASSPTGAEQFF.

J is TRBJ1-2 and V is TRBV6-5; 7 bases are shared with TRBD1. This CDR3 is built from 14 residues. Trimming took 8 bases from V and 12 from J; bases not matched to a gene: 18. The germline V gene encodes CDR1 MNHEY and CDR2 SVGAGI. CDR3 in amino acids: CASSRTGIFYGDTF. The CDR3 DNA sequence: TGTGCCAGCTCCCGGACAGGAATATTCTATGGGGACACCTTC.

The V gene is TRBV6-1, the J gene TRBJ2-1, with 12 bases fitting TRBD2. Germline CDR1 is MNHNS and CDR2 is SASEGT. This CDR3 region has 15 residues. Trimming took 4 bases from V and 8 from J; bases not matched to a gene: 6. CDR3 DNA: TGTGCCAGCAGTGGCCGGACTAGCGGGACTTATGAGCAGTTCTTC. Protein product: CASSGRTSGTYEQFF.

The chain has TRBV19 and TRBJ2-3, with TRBD2 identical over 11 bases. Germline V lookup: CDR1 LNHDA, CDR2 SQIVND (reference sequence). This CDR3 comprises 14 residues. The V and J ends lost 6 bases and 5 bases, in that order; junction bases with no gene match: 4. CDR3 residues: CASRLAGARDTQYF. In nucleotides, the CDR3 is TGTGCCAGTAGACTAGCGGGAGCTCGAGATACGCAGTATTTT. The whole variable domain, remainder taken from reference TRBV19 and TRBJ2-3, is DGGITQSPKYLFRKEGQNVTLSCEQNLNHDAMYWYRQDPGQGLRLIYYSQIVNDFQKGDIAEGYSVSREKKESFPLTVTSAQKNPTAFYLCASRLAGARDTQYFGPGTRLTVL.

V is TRBV11-2 and J is TRBJ2-2, with D possibly matching TRBD2 (5 bases). Trimming took off 5 bases at V and 7 bases at J, with 17 bases between the two ends. Germline V gene data show CDR1 as SGHAT and CDR2 as FQNNGV. The CDR3 is made up of 15 amino acids. The CDR3 reads CASSRQRRGGGELFF. Here the CDR3 DNA reads TGTGCCAGCAGCCGTCAAAGGAGAGGAGGCGGGGAGCTGTTTTTT. The variable domain in full, completed from reference TRBV11-2 and TRBJ2-2, reads EAGVAQSPRYKIIEKRQSVAFWCNPISGHATLYWYQQILGQGPKLLIQFQNNGVVDDSQLPKDRFSAERLKGVDSTLKIQPAKLEDSAVYLCASSRQRRGGGELFFGEGSRLTVL.

The chain recombines TRBV7-2 with TRBJ1-1; 7 nucleotides line up with TRBD1. The CDR3 contains 16 residues. CDR1 and CDR2 from the germline V gene are SGHTA and FQGNSA. After removal of 5 bases from V and 4 bases from J, the junction contained 13 bases not matched to a gene. The CDR3 sequence is CASSPPSRGATTEAFF. CDR3 in DNA: TGTGCCAGCAGCCCACCGAGCAGGGGGGCGACCACTGAAGCTTTCTTT. The full variable domain, in which reference TRBV7-2 and TRBJ1-1 provide the parts outside the CDR3, is GAGVSQSPSNKVTEKGKDVELRCDPISGHTALYWYRQSLGQGLEFLIYFQGNSAPDKSGLPSDRFSAERTGGSVSTLTIQRTQQEDSAVYLCASSPPSRGATTEAFFGQGTRLTVV.

In its sample, this clone was seen once. Written as DNA, the CDR3 is TGTGCCAGTAGTATAGGCGGGAGGGGGTTTCACGAGCAGTACTTC. It codes for CASSIGGRGFHEQYF. The genes are TRBV19 and TRBJ2-7; 9 bases agree with TRBD2. Trimming at V came to 1 base and at J to 5 bases, leaving 6 bases not matched to a gene. The germline V gene encodes CDR1 LNHDA and CDR2 SQIVND (reference sequence). This CDR3 comprises 15 residues. Filled out from reference TRBV19 and TRBJ2-7, the complete variable domain reads DGGITQSPKYLFRKEGQNVTLSCEQNLNHDAMYWYRQDPGQGLRLIYYSQIVNDFQKGDIAEGYSVSREKKESFPLTVTSAQKNPTAFYLCASSIGGRGFHEQYFGPGTRLTVT.

DNA for the CDR3: TGCGCCAGCAGCCAAGCGGACAGAGAGACCCAGTACTTC. Translated, it gives CASSQADRETQYF. The V and J genes are TRBV4-1 and TRBJ2-5, with D perhaps TRBD1 (6 bases). Germline V gives CDR1 MGHRA, CDR2 YSYEKL. The CDR3 extends over 13 amino acids. The V end lost 1 base, the J end lost 4 bases, and 7 bases lay between the germline ends.

The J gene is TRBJ2-7, the V gene TRBV29-1, with TRBD2 matching 7 bases. Germline V gene data show CDR1 as SQVTM and CDR2 as ANQGSEA. There are 13 residues in the CDR3. The V and J ends lost 4 bases and 2 bases, in that order; junction bases with no gene match: 5. The CDR3: CSVAGTTPYEQYF. The CDR3 coding sequence is TGCAGCGTTGCCGGGACTACTCCCTACGAGCAGTACTTC.